The source of this T cell receptor beta chain is a study of OX40 agonist ivuxolimab in advanced cancers. Study as a whole: In this cohort, patients received ivuxolimab, an agonistic anti-OX40 (CD134) antibody. Aged about 20 to 80 with a mean of approximately 57 years, they were around 79% male.

Only in-frame clones appear in the TCRdb table, and some are missing; sequencing was by immunoSEQ multiplex PCR. The sample comprises about 81,000 clones, more than 75% of which are singletons, and around 0.5% rests with the top ten. Study-wide findings and caveats: Antigens targeted by the expanded peripheral T cells were not determined. CD4+ and CD8+ T cells in blood underwent clonal expansion by week 6 at 0.1 to 3.0 mg/kg.

This clone was found a few times. The antigen is undetermined. This specimen was CD4+ or CD8+ T cells sorted from blood, taken in a trial of the OX40 agonist ivuxolimab. The TCR sequence derives from an adult with an advanced solid tumor such as melanoma, head and neck, liver or kidney cancer.

The CDR3 loop is CASRARDRLIKIDGYTF. CDR3 DNA sequence: TGTGCCAGCAGAGCGCGGGACAGGCTTATCAAAATTGATGGCTACACCTTC. The chain couples TRBV2 to TRBJ1-2, with 8 bases lining up with TRBD1. This CDR3 spans 17 amino acids. V shed 6 bases, J shed 6 bases, and the junction held 18 bases outside the gene matches. Germline loops: CDR1 SNHLY, CDR2 FYNNEI.